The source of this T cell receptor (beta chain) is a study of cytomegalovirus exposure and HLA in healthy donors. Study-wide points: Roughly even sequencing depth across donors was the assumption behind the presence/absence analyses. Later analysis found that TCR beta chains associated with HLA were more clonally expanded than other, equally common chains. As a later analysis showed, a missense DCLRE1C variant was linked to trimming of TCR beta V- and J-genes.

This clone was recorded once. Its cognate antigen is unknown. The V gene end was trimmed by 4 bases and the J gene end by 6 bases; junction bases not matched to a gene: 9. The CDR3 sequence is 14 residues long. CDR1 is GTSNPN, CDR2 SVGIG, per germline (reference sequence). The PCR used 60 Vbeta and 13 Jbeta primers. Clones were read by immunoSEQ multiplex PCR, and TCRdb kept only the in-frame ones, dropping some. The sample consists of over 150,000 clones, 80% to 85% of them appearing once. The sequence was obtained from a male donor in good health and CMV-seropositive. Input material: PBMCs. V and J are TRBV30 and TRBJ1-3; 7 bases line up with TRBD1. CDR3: CAWTTTGVVNTIYF. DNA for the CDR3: TGTGCCTGGACTACAACAGGGGTGGTAAACACCATATATTTT.